This paragraph reports one T cell receptor beta chain. This sample is part of a study of cytomegalovirus exposure and HLA in healthy donors. The V segment lost 3 bases and the J segment 0 bases; nucleotides outside the gene matches: 8. The CDR3 length is 17 residues. The germline V gene encodes CDR1 MNHEY and CDR2 SMNVEV (reference sequence). The PCR had 60 Vbeta and 13 Jbeta primers. This table comes from immunoSEQ multiplex PCR, and its TCRdb copy is limited to in-frame clones, with some not included. Of roughly 100,000 clones in the sample, roughly 79% were seen once. This TCR derives from a man in his forties or fifties in good health and CMV-seropositive. What was sequenced was PBMCs. V and J are TRBV27 and TRBJ1-1, with 9 bases aligning to TRBD1. The CDR3 spells CASSFQPGDRVNTEAFF. The CDR3 DNA sequence: TGTGCCAGCAGTTTCCAACCTGGGGACAGGGTGAACACTGAAGCTTTCTTT.